These 29 T cell receptor beta chains came from one sample sequenced in a study of Ad26.COV2.S vaccination and SARS-CoV-2 variants. The table came from immunoSEQ multiplex PCR; TCRdb's copy has only in-frame clones and leaves some out. The sample includes roughly 390,000 clones, more than 85% of them seen just once. Treatment defined: about 20 received Ad26.COV2.S at low or high dose, single or two shots; about five received placebo; per-sample allocation not given. Sample collection was performed on day 63 after the first vaccine or placebo injection. This sample comprised peripheral blood, obtained in a trial of Ad26.COV2.S vaccine versus placebo. The receptors originated from a person aged 18-60 years who received the Ad26.COV2.S COVID-19 vaccine or a placebo.

The chain has TRBV6-2 or TRBV6-3 and TRBJ2-1; tentatively, D is TRBD1 (5 bases). The V and J ends lost 4 bases and 8 bases respectively, with 21 bases between them. This CDR3 spans 16 amino acids. Per germline, CDR1 MNHEY and CDR2 SVGEGT. The CDR3 loop is CASSLNWGRLMDEQFF. The CDR3 DNA is TGTGCCAGCAGTTTGAATTGGGGCAGGCTGATGGATGAGCAGTTCTTC.

This sequence joins TRBV2 and TRBJ2-1; 9 bases match TRBD2. Per germline, CDR1 SNHLY and CDR2 FYNNEI. With 6 bases clipped from V and 4 bases from J, the junction kept 10 bases outside the gene matches. The CDR3 loop spans 16 amino acids. The CDR3 region has the DNA TGTGCCAGCAGACTAAAACCGGGACTAGCATACAATGAGCAGTTCTTC. Its protein is CASRLKPGLAYNEQFF.

The chain couples TRBV7-6 to TRBJ2-5; D is perhaps TRBD1 or TRBD2 (5 bases each). V was shortened by 3 bases and J by 5 bases, with 19 bases between the two germline ends. The germline V gene has CDR1 SGHVS and CDR2 FNYEAQ. This CDR3 is 16 amino acids long. The CDR3 region is CASSFLGDGVGETQYF. The CDR3 coding sequence is TGTGCCAGCAGCTTTCTCGGGGACGGGGTAGGGGAGACCCAGTACTTC. Looking up the rest from reference TRBV7-6 and TRBJ2-5 gives the full variable domain: GAGVSQSPRYKVTKRGQDVALRCDPISGHVSLYWYRQALGQGPEFLTYFNYEAQQDKSGLPNDRFSAERPEGSISTLTIQRTEQRDSAMYRCASSFLGDGVGETQYFGPGTRLLVL.

Turning to this clone: This may come from a read error, since a much larger clone is one base off. The gene calls are TRBV12-3 or TRBV12-4 and TRBJ2-7, with 8 bases that match TRBD1. The J segment lost 3 bases and the V segment lost 6 bases, leaving 1 base of the junction unmatched. There are 12 residues in the CDR3. CDR3 in amino acids: CASRTGVYEQYF. The CDR3 DNA follows: TGTGCCAGCAGGACAGGGGTCTACGAGCAGTACTTC.

The gene calls are TRBV27 and TRBJ1-1; 7 nucleotides line up with TRBD1. The V and J ends lost 6 bases and 1 base, in that order; junction bases with no gene match: 8. The CDR3 is 15 amino acids. Germline CDR1 MNHEY, CDR2 SMNVEV (reference sequence). In nucleotides, the CDR3 is TGTGCCAGCAGCCCTTCGGGACAGAGGAACACTGAAGCTTTCTTT. This codes for CASSPSGQRNTEAFF.

This rearrangement joins TRBV6-4 to TRBJ1-1; perhaps TRBD1 as D (5 bases). V lost 6 bases to trimming and J lost 2 bases, with 16 bases between them. Germline values: CDR1 MRHNA, CDR2 SNTAGT. The CDR3 is 15 residues long. This CDR3 reads CASSTLGQGNTEAFF. CDR3 DNA: TGTGCCAGCAGCACCCTAGGCCAGGGTAACACTGAAGCTTTCTTT.

The rearrangement uses TRBV27 and TRBJ2-1; 10 nucleotides match TRBD2. Trimming cost V 4 bases and J 3 bases; bases outside gene matches: 6. Germline V gene lookup returns CDR1 MNHEY and CDR2 SMNVEV (reference sequence). The CDR3 spans 16 residues. The CDR3 coding sequence is TGTGCCAGCAGTTACCCTAGCGGGGGCTACTACAATGAGCAGTTCTTC. Protein: CASSYPSGGYYNEQFF.

Here the CDR3 reads CASSHPDSYEQYF. The DNA for the CDR3 is TGTGCCAGCAGCCACCCGGACAGCTACGAGCAGTACTTC. The chain joins TRBV14 to TRBJ2-7, with TRBD1 as a possible D gene (6 bases). V lost 3 bases and J lost 3, with 9 bases in between. CDR1 and CDR2 (germline): SGHDN, FVKESK. The CDR3 is made up of 13 amino acids.

This sequence joins TRBV11-2 and TRBJ1-1; 8 bases agree with TRBD1. This CDR3 is built from 14 residues. With V trimmed by 5 bases and J by 7 bases, 9 bases remained unmatched. In germline, CDR1 is SGHAT, CDR2 FQNNGV. The CDR3 loop is CASSVWDRPNEAFF. As DNA, the CDR3 is TGTGCCAGCAGCGTATGGGACAGGCCAAATGAAGCTTTCTTT.

This chain joins TRBV11-2 and TRBJ2-7; D remains unclear. Trimming shortened V by 3 bases and J by 0 bases, and 9 bases separated the two germline ends. This CDR3 spans 14 amino acids. Germline V gene sequence: CDR1 SGHAT, CDR2 FQNNGV. The CDR3 nucleotides read TGTGCCAGCAGCTTTGGTCCCTCCTCCTACGAGCAGTACTTC. It codes for CASSFGPSSYEQYF. The full variable domain, rest sourced from reference TRBV11-2 and TRBJ2-7, is EAGVAQSPRYKIIEKRQSVAFWCNPISGHATLYWYQQILGQGPKLLIQFQNNGVVDDSQLPKDRFSAERLKGVDSTLKIQPAKLEDSAVYLCASSFGPSSYEQYFGPGTRLTVT.

The chain is built from TRBV5-1 and TRBJ2-7; 9 positions agree with TRBD1. The V gene end was trimmed by 4 bases and the J gene end by 5 bases; junction bases not matched to a gene: 7. The CDR3 is made up of 14 amino acids. CDR1 is SGHRS, CDR2 YFSETQ, per germline. As DNA, the CDR3 is TGCGCCAGCAGCCAGGGACAGGGACGGGACGAGCAGTACTTC. This sequence encodes CASSQGQGRDEQYF.

This clone was seen a few times. Written as DNA, the CDR3 is TGTGCCAGCAGAGCTAACTATGGCTACACCTTC. This encodes CASRANYGYTF. The chain combines TRBV12-3 or TRBV12-4 with TRBJ1-2; no firm D call. The V end lost 6 bases, the J end lost 0 bases, and 2 bases lay between the germline ends. The CDR3 loop spans 11 amino acids.

This sequence joins TRBV4-3 and TRBJ1-2; D uncertain. The germline gives CDR1 LGHNA, CDR2 YSLEER. V lost 0 bases, J lost 4 bases, and 12 bases lay in between. The CDR3 contains 15 residues. CDR3 in DNA: TGCGCCAGCAGCCAAGATCTTTTAGGGCCCTATGGCTACACCTTC. It codes for CASSQDLLGPYGYTF.

The chain couples TRBV6-1 to TRBJ2-7; possibly TRBD1 for D (6 bases). This CDR3 comprises 17 residues. Trimming removed 4 bases from V and 3 bases from J, with 22 bases in between. CDR1 is MNHNS, CDR2 SASEGT, per germline. CDR3 nucleotides: TGTGCCAGCAGTGTCGACAGGATAGCCCGTAGACTCTACGAGCAGTACTTC. Translating gives CASSVDRIARRLYEQYF.

CDR3 sequence: CASTGTDATNEKLFF. The CDR3 DNA reads as TGCGCCAGCACAGGGACAGACGCAACTAATGAAAAACTGTTTTTT. J is TRBJ1-4 and V is TRBV5-1; 7 nucleotides line up with TRBD1. The V segment lost 6 bases and the J segment 0 bases; nucleotides outside the gene matches: 5. Germline loops: CDR1 SGHRS, CDR2 YFSETQ. The CDR3 has 15 residues. Using reference TRBV5-1 and TRBJ1-4 for the parts outside the CDR3, the full variable domain is KAGVTQTPRYLIKTRGQQVTLSCSPISGHRSVSWYQQTPGQGLQFLFEYFSETQRNKGNFPGRFSGRQFSNSRSEMNVSTLELGDSALYLCASTGTDATNEKLFFGSGTQLSVL.

The chain couples TRBV12-3 or TRBV12-4 to TRBJ1-2; D is unclear. Trimming left V 7 bases short and J 0 bases short, with 9 bases between. The CDR3 is made up of 13 amino acids. In DNA, the CDR3 is TGTGCCAGCAACCTAGGAGCTAACTATGGCTACACCTTC. Translation gives CASNLGANYGYTF.

The genes are TRBV5-4 and TRBJ2-7; D possibly uses TRBD1 or TRBD2 (7 bases each). Germline CDR1 is SGHNT and CDR2 is YYREEE (reference sequence). The CDR3 spans 15 residues. V lost 0 bases and J lost 5, with 15 bases in between. CDR3 sequence: CASSLEAGQSDEQYF. The CDR3 nucleotides read TGTGCCAGCAGCTTGGAAGCGGGACAGTCGGACGAGCAGTACTTC.

The gene calls are TRBV30 and TRBJ1-5; tentatively, D is TRBD1 (6 bases). Germline CDR1 GTSNPN, CDR2 SVGIG (reference sequence). The CDR3 sequence is 13 residues long. The V gene lost 1 base and the J gene lost 2 bases, with 6 bases spanning the gap. The CDR3 DNA follows: TGTGCCTGGAGTGGGACAGGCAATCAGCCCCAGCATTTT. Protein sequence: CAWSGTGNQPQHF.

This chain joins TRBV5-4 and TRBJ2-1, with D perhaps matching TRBD2 (5 bases). Germline V gene lookup returns CDR1 SGHNT and CDR2 YYREEE (reference sequence). V gave up 5 bases and J gave up 6 bases, with 12 bases separating them. The CDR3 is 13 residues long. The CDR3 here is CASSQDSPNEQFF. The CDR3 DNA follows: TGTGCCAGCAGTCAGGACTCGCCCAATGAGCAGTTCTTC.

The rearrangement links TRBV6-5 to TRBJ1-1; D remains unclear. The CDR3 is made up of 14 amino acids. The germline V and J ends were trimmed by 6 bases and 4 bases, with 15 bases remaining between them. Per germline, CDR1 MNHEY and CDR2 SVGAGI. The CDR3 is CASRDSPVRTEAFF. The DNA of the CDR3 is TGTGCCAGCAGGGACTCCCCAGTTCGCACTGAAGCTTTCTTT.

Turning to this clone: Other DNA sequences from this sample encode an identical CDR3 as well. The chain recombines TRBV4-1 with TRBJ2-3; the D is unclear. This CDR3 has 13 amino acids. In germline, CDR1 is MGHRA, CDR2 YSYEKL. The ends were cut back, 1 base at V and 1 base at J, with 3 bases in the middle. The CDR3 sequence: CASSQVGTDTQYF. The CDR3, as DNA: TGCGCCAGCAGCCAAGTAGGCACAGATACGCAGTATTTT.

This clone appeared once. The rearrangement links TRBV7-8 to TRBJ1-3, with 7 bases fitting TRBD1. The CDR3 is 18 amino acids. J lost 0 bases, V lost 1 base, and 9 bases had no gene match. Per the germline V gene, CDR1 is SGHVS and CDR2 is FQNEAQ. As DNA, the CDR3 is TGTGCCAGCAGCTTAGTGACAGGGTCCTTAAACTCTGGAAACACCATATATTTT. It codes for CASSLVTGSLNSGNTIYF.

The chain employs TRBV6-6 and TRBJ2-7; no clear D gene. The ends were cut back, 5 bases at V and 0 bases at J, with 14 bases in the middle. CDR1 MNHNY and CDR2 SVGAGI come from the germline V gene (reference sequence). The CDR3 sequence is 15 residues long. The CDR3 nucleotides read TGTGCCAGCAGTCCGCGGTCCGTTATCTCCTACGAGCAGTACTTC. The encoded protein is CASSPRSVISYEQYF.

The chain employs TRBV4-1 and TRBJ1-2; possible D gene TRBD1, 5 bases. CDR1 and CDR2 (germline): MGHRA, YSYEKL. V was pared by 3 bases and J by 5 bases, with 7 bases between. The CDR3 consists of 12 residues. CDR3 nucleotide sequence: TGCGCCAGCAGCCAGGCAGGGTATGGCTACACCTTC. Protein sequence: CASSQAGYGYTF.

The genes are TRBV27 and TRBJ1-1; D is ambiguous. Trimming cost V 6 bases and J 3 bases, with 11 bases left between them. This CDR3 is built from 13 residues. CDR1 and CDR2 from the germline V gene are MNHEY and SMNVEV (reference sequence). CDR3 loop: CASSVGEYTEAFF. The CDR3 bases are TGTGCCAGCAGCGTTGGGGAATACACTGAAGCTTTCTTT.

With regard to this clone: Other nucleotide sequences in the sample specify the same CDR3. This sequence joins TRBV5-1 and TRBJ1-1; D gene ambiguous. From germline, CDR1 is SGHRS and CDR2 YFSETQ. The CDR3 totals 12 residues. Trimming removed 4 bases from V and 3 bases from J, with 7 bases in between. This chain's CDR3 is CASSLGYTEAFF. Here the CDR3 DNA reads TGCGCCAGCAGCCTGGGGTACACTGAAGCTTTCTTT.

V usage is TRBV10-3 and J usage is TRBJ2-2; 7 nucleotides match TRBD1. The CDR3 is 17 residues long. V lost 4 bases to trimming and J lost 0 bases; unmatched junction nucleotides: 8. Germline-derived CDR1 and CDR2 are ENHRY and SYGVKD. The CDR3 here is CAISGVSGTANTGELFF. DNA of the CDR3: TGTGCCATCAGTGGAGTCTCCGGGACAGCGAACACCGGGGAGCTGTTTTTT.

This rearrangement joins TRBV30 to TRBJ2-7; D is perhaps TRBD2 (6 bases). Trimming stripped 5 bases from V and 1 base from J, with 15 bases between. The length of the CDR3 is 14 residues. CDR1 GTSNPN and CDR2 SVGIG come from the germline V gene (reference sequence). CDR3: CAWAGGAASYEQYF. Written as DNA, the CDR3 is TGTGCCTGGGCCGGAGGGGCAGCATCCTACGAGCAGTACTTC.

The rearrangement links TRBV7-9 to TRBJ1-2; D is perhaps TRBD1 (6 bases). The CDR3 contains 13 residues. Trimming stripped 5 bases from V and 3 bases from J, with 10 bases between. CDR1 is SEHNR and CDR2 is FQNEAQ in the germline V gene (reference sequence). CDR3 DNA: TGTGCCAGCAGCCGCGGACAGCACTATGGCTACACCTTC. Its protein product is CASSRGQHYGYTF.